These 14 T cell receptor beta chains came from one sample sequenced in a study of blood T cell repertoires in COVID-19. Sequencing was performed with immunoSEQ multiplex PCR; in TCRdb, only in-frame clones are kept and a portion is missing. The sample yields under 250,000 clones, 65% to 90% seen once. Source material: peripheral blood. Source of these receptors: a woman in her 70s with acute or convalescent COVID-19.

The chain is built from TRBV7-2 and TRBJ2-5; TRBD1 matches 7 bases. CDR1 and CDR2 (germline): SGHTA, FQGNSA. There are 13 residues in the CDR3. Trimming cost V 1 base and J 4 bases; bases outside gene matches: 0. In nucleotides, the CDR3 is TGTGCCAGCAGCTTAGGACAGGGAGAGACCCAGTACTTC. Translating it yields CASSLGQGETQYF.

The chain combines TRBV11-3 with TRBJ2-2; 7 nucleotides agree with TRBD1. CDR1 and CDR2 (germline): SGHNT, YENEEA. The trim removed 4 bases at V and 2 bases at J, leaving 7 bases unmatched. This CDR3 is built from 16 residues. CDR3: CASSSPGQTNTGELFF. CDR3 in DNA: TGTGCCAGCAGCTCGCCGGGACAGACTAACACCGGGGAGCTGTTTTTT.

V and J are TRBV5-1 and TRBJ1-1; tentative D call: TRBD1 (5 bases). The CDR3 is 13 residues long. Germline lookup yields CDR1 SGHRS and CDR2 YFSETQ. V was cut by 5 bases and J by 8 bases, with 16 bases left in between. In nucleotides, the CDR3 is TGCGCCAGCAGTAATATGGACAACGTGGAAGCTTTCTTT. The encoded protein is CASSNMDNVEAFF.

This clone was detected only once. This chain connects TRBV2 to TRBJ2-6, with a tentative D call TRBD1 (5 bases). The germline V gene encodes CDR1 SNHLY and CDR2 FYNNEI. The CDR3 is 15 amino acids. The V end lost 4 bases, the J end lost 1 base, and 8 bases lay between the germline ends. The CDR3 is CASSAQGSGANVLTF. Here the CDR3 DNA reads TGTGCCAGCAGTGCTCAGGGTTCTGGGGCCAACGTCCTGACTTTC.

CDR3: CASIPGGTEAFF. CDR3 coding DNA: TGTGCCAGCATCCCAGGGGGCACTGAAGCTTTCTTT. The chain recombines TRBV12-3 or TRBV12-4 with TRBJ1-1; 7 bases are shared with TRBD1. The junction had 3 bases not matched to a gene; V was cut back by 7 bases and J by 4 bases. The CDR3 consists of 12 residues.

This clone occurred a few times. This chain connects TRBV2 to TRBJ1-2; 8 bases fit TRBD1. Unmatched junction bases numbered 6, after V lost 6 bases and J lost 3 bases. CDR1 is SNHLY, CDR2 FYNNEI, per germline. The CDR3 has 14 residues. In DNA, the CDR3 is TGTGCCAGCAGCCCGGACAGGGATTACTATGGCTACACCTTC. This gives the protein CASSPDRDYYGYTF.

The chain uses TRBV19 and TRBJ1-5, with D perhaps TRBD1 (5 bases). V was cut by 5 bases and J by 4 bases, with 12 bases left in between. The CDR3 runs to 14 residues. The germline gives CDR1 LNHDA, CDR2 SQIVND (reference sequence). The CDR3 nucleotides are TGTGCCAGTAGTGGGGCAATGGATAATCAGCCCCAGCATTTT. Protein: CASSGAMDNQPQHF.

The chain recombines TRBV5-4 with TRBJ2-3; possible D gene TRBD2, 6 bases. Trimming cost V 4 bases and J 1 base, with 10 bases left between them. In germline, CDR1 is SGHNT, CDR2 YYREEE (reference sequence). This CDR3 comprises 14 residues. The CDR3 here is CASSTPSGTDTQYF. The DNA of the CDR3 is TGTGCCAGCAGCACACCTAGCGGCACAGATACGCAGTATTTT.

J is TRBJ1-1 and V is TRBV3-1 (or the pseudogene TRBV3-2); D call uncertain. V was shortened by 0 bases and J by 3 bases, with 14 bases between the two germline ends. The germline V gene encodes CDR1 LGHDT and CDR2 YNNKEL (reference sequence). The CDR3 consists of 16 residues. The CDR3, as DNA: TGTGCCAGCAGCCAAGAAGTGGGCAGAACTTACACTGAAGCTTTCTTT. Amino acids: CASSQEVGRTYTEAFF.

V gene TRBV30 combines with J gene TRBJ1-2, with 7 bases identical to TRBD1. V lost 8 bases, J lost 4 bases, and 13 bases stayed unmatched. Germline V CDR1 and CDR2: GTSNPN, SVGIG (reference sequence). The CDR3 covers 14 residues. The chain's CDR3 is CAHKRGPGGYGYTF. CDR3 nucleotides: TGTGCCCACAAAAGGGGGCCAGGGGGCTATGGCTACACCTTC. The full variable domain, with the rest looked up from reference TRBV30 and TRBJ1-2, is SQTIHQWPATLVQPVGSPLSLECTVEGTSNPNLYWYRQAAGRGLQLLFYSVGIGQISSEVPQNLSASRPQDRQFILSSKKLLLSDSGFYLCAHKRGPGGYGYTFGSGTRLTVV.

The CDR3 sequence is CASSPMGQSTGELFF. In DNA, the CDR3 is TGTGCCAGCAGCCCTATGGGACAGTCCACCGGGGAGCTGTTTTTT. V is TRBV7-9 and J is TRBJ2-2; 7 nucleotides agree with TRBD1. The CDR3 contains 15 residues. Trimming cost V 5 bases and J 4 bases; bases outside gene matches: 7. CDR1 and CDR2 from the germline V gene are SEHNR and FQNEAQ (reference sequence).

The CDR3 is CASSPLGRRNQPQHF. The CDR3, as DNA: TGTGCCAGCAGTCCCCTGGGGAGGCGCAATCAGCCCCAGCATTTT. The chain links TRBV6-2 or TRBV6-3 to TRBJ1-5; no definite D call. The CDR3 spans 15 residues. Germline CDR1 MNHEY, CDR2 SVGEGT. V shed 5 bases and J shed 2 bases, with 13 bases lying between them.

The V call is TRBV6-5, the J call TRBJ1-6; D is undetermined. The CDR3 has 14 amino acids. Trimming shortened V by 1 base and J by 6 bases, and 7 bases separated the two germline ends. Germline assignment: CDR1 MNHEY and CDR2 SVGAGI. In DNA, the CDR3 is TGTGCCAGCAGTTACTGGCGGGGTAATTCACCCCTCCACTTT. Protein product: CASSYWRGNSPLHF.

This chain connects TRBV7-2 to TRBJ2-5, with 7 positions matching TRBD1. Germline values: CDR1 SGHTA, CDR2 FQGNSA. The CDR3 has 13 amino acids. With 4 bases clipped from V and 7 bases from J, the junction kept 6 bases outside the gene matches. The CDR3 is CASSSRGSGTQYF. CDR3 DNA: TGTGCCAGCAGCTCCAGGGGGAGCGGGACCCAGTACTTC.